This TCR beta chain was observed in a study of T cell repertoires in cytomegalovirus infection. Study summary: Carrying CMV and the relevant HLA type showed in public TCR beta signatures.

V lost 3 bases to trimming and J lost 2 bases, with 12 bases between them. Germline V gene sequence: CDR1 MDHEN, CDR2 SYDVKM. CDR3 size: 15 residues. Each CDR3 protein is one row after TCRdb ran MiXCR on the reads. The data hold 170,000 or so distinct CDR3 sequences, with about 18% observed a single time. The TCR originated in a human donor in good health (CMV status not recorded). Some clones in this sample may be carry-over from other donors' samples. The rearrangement links TRBV28 to TRBJ2-3; D unresolved. Sequencing was done on a sample of CD8+ T cells from PBMCs. CDR3 in DNA: TGTGCCAGCAGTTTCCAGGATTGGAACACAGATACGCAGTATTTT. Residues: CASSFQDWNTDTQYF. Filled out from reference TRBV28 and TRBJ2-3, the complete variable domain reads DVKVTQSSRYLVKRTGEKVFLECVQDMDHENMFWYRQDPGLGLRLIYFSYDVKMKEKGDIPEGYSVSREKKERFSLILESASTNQTSMYLCASSFQDWNTDTQYFGPGTRLTVL.